Listed here are 25 T cell receptor beta chains from one sample, sequenced in a study of identical twins. TCRdb re-derived calls from the 5' RACE reads in MiXCR, one entry per CDR3 protein. The sample records 1.5 million to 2 million distinct CDR3 sequences, roughly 35% being singletons. Sequenced: cord blood. The receptors originated from a newborn girl in good health.

This clonotype has more than one count but fewer than ten. This sequence joins TRBV3-1 and TRBJ2-7; D is uncertain. V lost 2 bases, J lost 7 bases, and 6 bases lay in between. Germline CDR1 LGHDT, CDR2 YNNKEL (reference sequence). This CDR3 has 11 amino acids. CDR3 sequence: CASSQSWEQYF. Written as DNA, the CDR3 is TGTGCCAGCAGCCAAAGCTGGGAGCAGTACTTC.

The genes are TRBV7-2 and TRBJ1-2; 8 bases align to TRBD1. This CDR3 is built from 14 residues. Per germline, CDR1 SGHTA and CDR2 FQGNSA. Trimming cost V 6 bases and J 8 bases; bases outside gene matches: 11. Here the CDR3 reads CASSQETGVGGYTF. CDR3 nucleotides: TGTGCCAGCAGTCAAGAGACAGGGGTCGGGGGCTACACCTTC. The full variable domain, in which reference TRBV7-2 and TRBJ1-2 provide the parts outside the CDR3, is GAGVSQSPSNKVTEKGKDVELRCDPISGHTALYWYRQSLGQGLEFLIYFQGNSAPDKSGLPSDRFSAERTGGSVSTLTIQRTQQEDSAVYLCASSQETGVGGYTFGSGTRLTVV.

This clonotype was detected a few times. This chain links TRBV27 with TRBJ2-3; D gene unclear. V lost 10 bases and J 4 bases, leaving 9 bases between the germline ends. Germline-derived CDR1 and CDR2 are MNHEY and SMNVEV (reference sequence). There are 11 residues in the CDR3. CDR3 DNA sequence: TGTGCCACCAGGCAGGCAGATACGCAGTATTTT. This encodes CATRQADTQYF.

This clonotype was observed at least ten times. The rearrangement joins TRBV12-3 or TRBV12-4 to TRBJ2-7; D might be TRBD1 or TRBD2, each matching 5 bases. V shed 5 bases and J shed 2 bases, with 13 bases lying between them. There are 14 residues in the CDR3. CDR3 sequence reads: CASSPEGPTYEQYF. CDR3 in DNA: TGTGCCAGCAGTCCCGAGGGACCCACCTACGAGCAGTACTTC.

The chain couples TRBV5-1 to TRBJ2-5; 7 bases map to TRBD2. CDR1 is SGHRS, CDR2 YFSETQ, per germline. The V segment lost 7 bases and the J segment 5 bases; nucleotides outside the gene matches: 8. This CDR3 comprises 13 residues. Here the CDR3 DNA reads TGCGCCAGCGCCAGGCGGGAGCTGGAGACCCAGTACTTC. It translates to CASARRELETQYF.

The chain combines TRBV3-1 with TRBJ1-1, with D uncertain. CDR1 is LGHDT, CDR2 YNNKEL, per germline (reference sequence). There are 17 residues in the CDR3. Between the trimmed V and J ends, which lost 1 base and 1 base, there was a span of 16 bases. CDR3 DNA sequence: TGTGCCAGCAGCCAAGTAGAAAGGGTTAGCAGGAACACTGAAGCTTTCTTT. Translation gives CASSQVERVSRNTEAFF.

This clonotype has just a few counts. A junction end diverges from the germline sequence, so it may reflect a read error. The rearrangement links TRBV27 to TRBJ1-2; D call uncertain. The germline V gene has CDR1 MNHEY and CDR2 SMNVEV (reference sequence). The CDR3 has 15 amino acids. CDR3 residues: CAGSLWGARGYGYTF. The CDR3 bases are TGTGCCGGCAGTTTGTGGGGAGCCCGAGGCTATGGCTACACCTTC.

The chain combines TRBV20-1 with TRBJ1-6; a weak D match, TRBD1 (6 bases). Between the trimmed V and J ends, which lost 5 bases and 4 bases, there was a span of 30 bases. Germline V gene lookup returns CDR1 DFQATT and CDR2 SNEGSKA (reference sequence). The CDR3 runs to 20 residues. CDR3 region: CSARWLLQGRGAYYNSPLHF. In nucleotides, the CDR3 is TGCAGTGCTCGCTGGCTGCTCCAGGGGCGGGGGGCATATTATAATTCACCCCTCCACTTT.

The genes are TRBV9 and TRBJ2-1; TRBD2 aligns across 11 bases. This CDR3 is built from 20 residues. The germline gives CDR1 SGDLS, CDR2 YYNGEE. With 0 bases clipped from V and 3 bases from J, the junction kept 14 bases outside the gene matches. For the CDR3, the DNA is TGTGCCAGCAGCGTAGAGGGGCTAGCGGGAGGTATTAATTTCTACAATGAGCAGTTCTTC. It is translated as CASSVEGLAGGINFYNEQFF.

The V call is TRBV7-6, the J call TRBJ2-1; the D gene is possibly TRBD1 (5 bases). In germline, CDR1 is SGHVS, CDR2 FNYEAQ. V lost 5 bases and J 0 bases, leaving 20 bases between the germline ends. This CDR3 is 18 amino acids long. DNA for the CDR3: TGTGCCAGCAGCCGTCCTAGAAGACAGTTTAGCTCCTACAATGAGCAGTTCTTC. Protein sequence: CASSRPRRQFSSYNEQFF.

This chain connects TRBV6-5 to TRBJ1-5; TRBD1 is a possible D gene (6 bases). The germline V gene encodes CDR1 MNHEY and CDR2 SVGAGI. The CDR3 extends over 14 amino acids. Trimming removed 2 bases at V and 6 bases at J, with 11 bases between. CDR3 loop: CASSYTGISQPQHF. The CDR3 DNA reads as TGTGCCAGCAGTTACACAGGGATAAGTCAGCCCCAGCATTTT.

The rearrangement uses TRBV28 and TRBJ1-4; a possible D gene is TRBD1 (5 bases). The CDR3 contains 14 residues. Germline V gives CDR1 MDHEN, CDR2 SYDVKM. The V and J ends lost 4 bases and 8 bases respectively, with 14 bases between them. CDR3 sequence: CASSYQGAGEKLFF. The DNA for the CDR3 is TGTGCCAGCAGTTATCAGGGCGCGGGAGAAAAACTGTTTTTT.

The V gene is TRBV20-1, the J gene TRBJ2-7; D is tentatively TRBD1 or TRBD2 (5 bases each). The end of the DNA is better explained by TRBJ2-5, so the J call may be wrong. Germline V gives CDR1 DFQATT, CDR2 SNEGSKA (reference sequence). The CDR3 loop spans 14 amino acids. The chain's CDR3 is CSARERGGPETQYF. CDR3 nucleotides: TGCAGTGCTAGAGAACGGGGCGGCCCGGAGACCCAGTACTTC.

About this clonotype itself: Its ends do not fully match the called genes, so a read error is possible. This sequence joins TRBV5-1 and TRBJ2-7, with 7 bases lining up with TRBD2. Germline values: CDR1 SGHRS, CDR2 YFSETQ. The CDR3 is 15 residues long. In DNA, the CDR3 is TGCGCCAGCAGCCGTGTAGCGGGCTACTCCTCCGAGCAGTACTTC. It codes for CASSRVAGYSSEQYF.

This clonotype was counted between two and nine times. The rearrangement links TRBV24-1 to TRBJ1-5; D might be TRBD1 (5 bases). Deletions cut 1 base from V and 4 bases from J, with 10 bases between. This CDR3 is built from 15 residues. Germline V gene lookup returns CDR1 KGHDR and CDR2 SFDVKD. The CDR3 bases are TGTGCCACCAGTGATTTCAGCAGGGTTAATCAGCCCCAGCATTTT. It encodes CATSDFSRVNQPQHF.

This clonotype was counted between two and nine times. This chain joins TRBV28 and TRBJ1-2, with D perhaps matching TRBD1 (5 bases). Trimming removed 7 bases at V and 0 bases at J, with 15 bases between. The CDR3 covers 15 residues. CDR1 and CDR2 from the germline V gene are MDHEN and SYDVKM. CDR3 region: CASNPRGEANYGYTF. CDR3 nucleotides: TGTGCCAGCAACCCCCGGGGGGAAGCTAACTATGGCTACACCTTC.

The rearrangement links TRBV11-2 to TRBJ2-3, with D perhaps TRBD2 (5 bases). V gave up 7 bases and J gave up 11 bases, with 10 bases separating them. CDR1 and CDR2 (germline): SGHAT, FQNNGV. This CDR3 region has 10 residues. As DNA, the CDR3 is TGTGCCAGCAACCTGGGAGAGCAGTATTTT. The encoded protein is CASNLGEQYF.

The rearrangement uses TRBV12-3 or TRBV12-4 and TRBJ2-5, with no clear D. Between the trimmed V and J ends, which lost 5 bases and 11 bases, there was a span of 27 bases. This CDR3 comprises 16 residues. CDR3 DNA sequence: TGTGCCAGCAGTGTTAAACGTCCGCTACCGTACAATGAGCAGTACTTC. Its translation is CASSVKRPLPYNEQYF.

The chain uses TRBV12-3 or TRBV12-4 and TRBJ2-5; 8 positions match TRBD2. The last part of the DNA fits TRBJ2-7 better; the J call may be wrong. The CDR3 spans 14 residues. The CDR3 reads CASSLDSGDIEQYF. As DNA, the CDR3 is TGTGCCAGCAGTTTAGATAGCGGGGACATCGAGCAGTACTTC.

The V gene is TRBV6-1, the J gene TRBJ1-2; D is unresolved. Germline V gene lookup returns CDR1 MNHNS and CDR2 SASEGT. The CDR3 loop spans 12 amino acids. Trimming pared 2 bases from V and 7 bases from J, leaving 8 bases between. The DNA of the CDR3 is TGTGCCAGCAGTGAAAATAGGGTTGGCTACACCTTC. This encodes CASSENRVGYTF.

This clonotype was recorded at least ten times. The chain couples TRBV29-1 to TRBJ2-3, with D possibly TRBD2 on 5 matching bases. The CDR3 loop spans 10 amino acids. The germline V and J ends were trimmed by 3 bases and 8 bases, with 6 bases remaining between them. Germline V gives CDR1 SQVTM, CDR2 ANQGSEA. The CDR3 region has the DNA TGCAGCGTTGATCGGGGTACGCAGTATTTT. Translated, it gives CSVDRGTQYF.

This chain joins TRBV29-1 and TRBJ1-5, with 7 bases matching TRBD1. This CDR3 contains 14 residues. From germline, CDR1 is SQVTM and CDR2 ANQGSEA. The ends lost 7 bases at V and 7 bases at J; junction bases unmatched: 13. CDR3: CSGGGRDRGQPQHF. CDR3 sequence (DNA): TGCAGCGGTGGTGGCCGGGACAGAGGGCAGCCCCAGCATTTT.

The rearrangement joins TRBV9 to TRBJ2-7; D is ambiguous. The J call may be in error: the DNA end matches TRBJ2-4 better. Germline lookup yields CDR1 SGDLS and CDR2 YYNGEE. The CDR3 totals 15 residues. DNA of the CDR3: TGTGCCAGCAGCGTAGGCTTCTCAGGCAAAAACATTCAGTACTTC. This encodes CASSVGFSGKNIQYF.

As to this clonotype: A junction end diverges from the germline sequence, so it may reflect a read error. The chain couples TRBV6-6 to TRBJ1-5; D not certain. The CDR3 contains 13 residues. Germline V gene data show CDR1 as MNHNY and CDR2 as SVGAGI (reference sequence). The chain's CDR3 is CANSQLVNQPQHF. DNA for the CDR3: TGTGCCAACAGTCAACTAGTTAATCAGCCCCAGCATTTT.

V is TRBV3-1 and J is TRBJ1-6, with unresolved D. The CDR3 spans 13 residues. Trimming stripped 2 bases from V and 3 bases from J, with 2 bases between. CDR1 and CDR2 from the germline V gene are LGHDT and YNNKEL (reference sequence). CDR3 sequence (DNA): TGTGCCAGCAGCCAAAACTATAATTCACCCCTCCACTTT. Translation: CASSQNYNSPLHF.